This TCR beta chain emerged from a study of blood T cell repertoires in COVID-19. Study-level information: Both acute and convalescent COVID-19 samples were obtained from the United States, Italy and Spain. T cells, B-cell-depleted T cells, or PBMCs provided the cDNA or gDNA that served as material.

Assay: immunoSEQ multiplex PCR; the TCRdb copy retains only in-frame clones and omits some. The sample lists over 85,000 clones; roughly 90% were seen once. Seattle-derived patients entered the study during active infection and were followed longitudinally. This clone was picked up one time. The sequence was obtained from a human donor with COVID-19, enrolled during active disease. The donor label of this sample is uncertain. Sequencing was carried out using peripheral blood.

The CDR3 protein is CSVSPRTGLAETQYF. Here the CDR3 DNA reads TGCAGCGTGTCCCCTAGGACAGGGTTAGCCGAGACCCAGTACTTC. The V and J genes are TRBV29-1 and TRBJ2-5; 8 bases align to TRBD1. V was pared by 6 bases and J by 5 bases, with 14 bases of the junction left unmatched. The CDR3 has 15 residues. The germline gives CDR1 SQVTM, CDR2 ANQGSEA.